The T cell receptor beta chain described here comes from a study of T cell repertoires in cytomegalovirus infection. TCRdb re-called the reads with MiXCR, one entry per CDR3 protein. The profile shows approximately 56,000 distinct CDR3 sequences, around 19% of them singletons. The table lists this clonotype with many counts. Its antigen remains unknown. CDR1 is SNHLY, CDR2 FYNNEI, per germline. Trimming removed 4 bases from V and 5 bases from J; junction bases left unmatched: 4. The CDR3 consists of 15 residues. The specimen was CD8+ T cells from cultured PBMCs, collected from culture after CMV antigen stimulation. The sequence derives from a human donor in good health (CMV status not recorded). Some clones in this sample may be carry-over from other donors' samples. The chain has TRBV2 and TRBJ1-6; 8 bases agree with TRBD1. The DNA of the CDR3 is TGTGCCAGCAGTGGGGACAGGACAAATAATTCACCCCTCCACTTT. As protein: CASSGDRTNNSPLHF.